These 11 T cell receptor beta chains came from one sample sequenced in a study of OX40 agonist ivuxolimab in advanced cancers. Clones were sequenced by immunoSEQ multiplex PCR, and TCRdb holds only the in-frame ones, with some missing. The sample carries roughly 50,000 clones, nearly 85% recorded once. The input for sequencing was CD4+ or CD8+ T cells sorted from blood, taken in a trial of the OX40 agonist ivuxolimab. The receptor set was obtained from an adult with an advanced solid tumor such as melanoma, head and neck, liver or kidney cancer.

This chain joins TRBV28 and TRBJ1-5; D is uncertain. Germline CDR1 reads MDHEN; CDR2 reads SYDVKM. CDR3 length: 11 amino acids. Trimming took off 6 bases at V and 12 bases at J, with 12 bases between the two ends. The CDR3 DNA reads TGTGCCAGCAGCCTCAACGAGGTCCAGCATTTT. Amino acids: CASSLNEVQHF.

As DNA, the CDR3 is TGTGCCAGCAGTTCAGGGGGGCAGTCGAGTGAAAAACTGTTTTTT. Protein: CASSSGGQSSEKLFF. The chain is built from TRBV28 and TRBJ1-4; 7 bases match TRBD1. Germline CDR1 is MDHEN and CDR2 is SYDVKM. The CDR3 spans 15 residues. Trimming cost V 4 bases and J 7 bases; bases outside gene matches: 9.

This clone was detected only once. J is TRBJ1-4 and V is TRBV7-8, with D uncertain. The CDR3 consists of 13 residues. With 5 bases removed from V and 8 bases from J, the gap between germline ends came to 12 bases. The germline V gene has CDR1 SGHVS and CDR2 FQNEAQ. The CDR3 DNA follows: TGTGCCAGCAGCCCCAGAGGGAGGGAAAAACTGTTTTTT. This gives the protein CASSPRGREKLFF.

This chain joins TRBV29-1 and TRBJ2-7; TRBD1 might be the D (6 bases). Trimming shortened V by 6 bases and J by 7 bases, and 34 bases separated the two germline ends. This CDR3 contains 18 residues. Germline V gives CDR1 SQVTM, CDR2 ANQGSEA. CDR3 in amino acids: CSVPAIDGQKILFWEQYF. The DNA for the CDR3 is TGCAGCGTCCCAGCCATAGATGGACAGAAGATACTCTTCTGGGAGCAGTACTTC.

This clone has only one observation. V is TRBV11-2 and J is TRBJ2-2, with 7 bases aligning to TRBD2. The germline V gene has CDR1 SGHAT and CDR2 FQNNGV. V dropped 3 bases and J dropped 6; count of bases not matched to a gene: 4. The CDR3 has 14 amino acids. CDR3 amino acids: CASSFFGGSGELFF. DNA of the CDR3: TGTGCCAGCAGCTTTTTCGGGGGGTCCGGGGAGCTGTTTTTT.

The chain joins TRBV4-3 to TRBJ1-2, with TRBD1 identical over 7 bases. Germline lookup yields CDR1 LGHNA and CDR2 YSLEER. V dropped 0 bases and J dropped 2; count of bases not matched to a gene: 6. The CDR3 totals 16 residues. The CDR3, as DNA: TGCGCCAGCAGCCAAGATTCGGGCAGGGGGAACTATGGCTACACCTTC. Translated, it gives CASSQDSGRGNYGYTF.

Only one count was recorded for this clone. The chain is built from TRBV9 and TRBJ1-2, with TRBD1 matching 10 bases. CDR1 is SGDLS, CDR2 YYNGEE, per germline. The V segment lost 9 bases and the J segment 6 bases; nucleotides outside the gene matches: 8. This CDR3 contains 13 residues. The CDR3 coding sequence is TGTGCCAAGACAGGGGGCAGCGATCATGGCTACACCTTC. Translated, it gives CAKTGGSDHGYTF.

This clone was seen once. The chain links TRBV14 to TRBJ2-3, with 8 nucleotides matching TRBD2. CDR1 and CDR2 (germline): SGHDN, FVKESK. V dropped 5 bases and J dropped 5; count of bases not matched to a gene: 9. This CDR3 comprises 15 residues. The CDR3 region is CASSAVGLAIDTQYF. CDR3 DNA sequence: TGTGCCAGCAGCGCAGTCGGACTAGCTATAGATACGCAGTATTTT.

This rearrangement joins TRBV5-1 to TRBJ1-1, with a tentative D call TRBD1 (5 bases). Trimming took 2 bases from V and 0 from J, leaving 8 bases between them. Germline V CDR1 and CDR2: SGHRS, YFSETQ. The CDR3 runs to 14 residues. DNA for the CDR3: TGCGCCAGCAGCTTCTGGGGGATGAACACTGAAGCTTTCTTT. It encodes CASSFWGMNTEAFF. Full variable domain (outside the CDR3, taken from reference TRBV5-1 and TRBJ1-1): KAGVTQTPRYLIKTRGQQVTLSCSPISGHRSVSWYQQTPGQGLQFLFEYFSETQRNKGNFPGRFSGRQFSNSRSEMNVSTLELGDSALYLCASSFWGMNTEAFFGQGTRLTVV.

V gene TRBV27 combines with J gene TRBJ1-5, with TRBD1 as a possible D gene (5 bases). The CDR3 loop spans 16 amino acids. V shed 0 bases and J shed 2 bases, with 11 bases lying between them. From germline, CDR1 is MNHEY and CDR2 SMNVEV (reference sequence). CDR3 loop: CASSLSPRAGNQPQHF. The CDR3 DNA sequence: TGTGCCAGCAGTTTATCCCCCAGGGCTGGCAATCAGCCCCAGCATTTT.

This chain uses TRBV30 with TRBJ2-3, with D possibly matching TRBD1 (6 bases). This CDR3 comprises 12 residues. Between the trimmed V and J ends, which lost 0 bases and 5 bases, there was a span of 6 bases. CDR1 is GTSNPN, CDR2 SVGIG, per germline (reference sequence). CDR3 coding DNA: TGTGCCTGGAGTGTACAGGGAGATACGCAGTATTTT. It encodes CAWSVQGDTQYF.